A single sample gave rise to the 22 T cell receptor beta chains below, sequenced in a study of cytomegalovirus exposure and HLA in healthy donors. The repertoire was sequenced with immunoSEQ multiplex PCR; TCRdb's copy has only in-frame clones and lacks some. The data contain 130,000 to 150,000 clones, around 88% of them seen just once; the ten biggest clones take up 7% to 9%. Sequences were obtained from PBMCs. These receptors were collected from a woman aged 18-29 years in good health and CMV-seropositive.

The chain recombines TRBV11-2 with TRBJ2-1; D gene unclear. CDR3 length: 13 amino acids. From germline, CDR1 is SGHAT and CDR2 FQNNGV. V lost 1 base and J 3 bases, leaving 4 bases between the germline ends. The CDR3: CASSLALYNEQFF. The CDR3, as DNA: TGTGCCAGCAGCTTAGCCCTCTACAATGAGCAGTTCTTC.

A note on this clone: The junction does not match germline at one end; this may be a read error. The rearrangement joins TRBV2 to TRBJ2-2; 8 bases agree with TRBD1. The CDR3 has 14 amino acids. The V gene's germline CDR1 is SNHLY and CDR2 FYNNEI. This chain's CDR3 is CASADRANTGELFF. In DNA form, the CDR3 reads TGTGCCTCGGCGGACAGGGCGAATACCGGGGAGCTGTTTTTT.

The CDR3 DNA reads as TGTGCCAGCAGCTTGGGACTAGCGGGGGCCTACGAGCAGTACTTC. Residues: CASSLGLAGAYEQYF. The chain carries TRBV5-4 and TRBJ2-7; 12 bases map to TRBD2. CDR3 length equals 15 residues. J gave up 2 bases and V 0 bases, and 0 bases lay outside the gene matches. Germline loops: CDR1 SGHNT, CDR2 YYREEE (reference sequence).

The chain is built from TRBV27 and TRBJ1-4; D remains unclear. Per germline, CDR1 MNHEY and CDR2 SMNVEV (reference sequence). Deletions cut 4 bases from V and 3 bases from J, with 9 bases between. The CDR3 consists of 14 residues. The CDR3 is CASSYGLANEKLFF. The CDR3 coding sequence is TGTGCCAGCAGTTACGGGTTGGCTAATGAAAAACTGTTTTTT.

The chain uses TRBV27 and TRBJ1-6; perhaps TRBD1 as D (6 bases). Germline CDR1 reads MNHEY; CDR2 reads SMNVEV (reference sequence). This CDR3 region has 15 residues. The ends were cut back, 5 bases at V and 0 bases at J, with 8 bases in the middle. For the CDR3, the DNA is TGTGCCAGCAGTACAGGGAGCTCCTATAATTCACCCCTCCACTTT. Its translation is CASSTGSSYNSPLHF.

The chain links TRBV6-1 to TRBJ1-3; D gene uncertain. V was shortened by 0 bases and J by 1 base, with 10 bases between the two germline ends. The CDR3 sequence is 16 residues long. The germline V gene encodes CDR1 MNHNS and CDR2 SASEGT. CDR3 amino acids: CASSEALSGSGNTIYF. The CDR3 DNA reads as TGTGCCAGCAGTGAAGCGCTCTCGGGATCTGGAAACACCATATATTTT.

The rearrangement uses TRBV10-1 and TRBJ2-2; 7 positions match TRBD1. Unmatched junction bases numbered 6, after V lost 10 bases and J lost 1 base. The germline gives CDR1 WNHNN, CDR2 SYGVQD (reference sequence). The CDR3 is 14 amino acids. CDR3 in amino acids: CATGTAQNTGELFF. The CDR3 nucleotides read TGCGCCACCGGGACAGCTCAGAACACCGGGGAGCTGTTTTTT.

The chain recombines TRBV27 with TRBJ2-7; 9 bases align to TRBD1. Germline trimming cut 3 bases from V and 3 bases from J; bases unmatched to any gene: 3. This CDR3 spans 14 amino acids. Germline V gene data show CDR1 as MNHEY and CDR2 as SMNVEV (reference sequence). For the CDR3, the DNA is TGTGCCAGCAGTTTGGGACAGGGATTCTACGAGCAGTACTTC. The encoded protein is CASSLGQGFYEQYF.

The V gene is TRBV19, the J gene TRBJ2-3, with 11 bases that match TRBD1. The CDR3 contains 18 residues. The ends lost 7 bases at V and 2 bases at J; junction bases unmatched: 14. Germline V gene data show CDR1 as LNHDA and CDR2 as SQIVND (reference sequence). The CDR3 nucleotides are TGTGCCAGTACCGCTAGGGACAGGGGGTCCCGTCTCACAGATACGCAGTATTTT. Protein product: CASTARDRGSRLTDTQYF.

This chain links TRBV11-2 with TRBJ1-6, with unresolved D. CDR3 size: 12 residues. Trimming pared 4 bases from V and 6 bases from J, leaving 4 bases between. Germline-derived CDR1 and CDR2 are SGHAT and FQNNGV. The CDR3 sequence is CASSSFNSPLHF. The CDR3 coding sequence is TGTGCCAGCAGCTCGTTTAATTCACCCCTCCACTTT. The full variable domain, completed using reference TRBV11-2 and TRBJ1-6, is EAGVAQSPRYKIIEKRQSVAFWCNPISGHATLYWYQQILGQGPKLLIQFQNNGVVDDSQLPKDRFSAERLKGVDSTLKIQPAKLEDSAVYLCASSSFNSPLHFGNGTRLTVT.

The CDR3 here is CAISVFVGEGYTF. In DNA, the CDR3 is TGTGCCATCAGTGTTTTTGTGGGCGAAGGCTACACCTTC. V gene TRBV10-3 combines with J gene TRBJ1-2; D unresolved. V dropped 4 bases and J dropped 8 bases, with 14 bases sitting between them. CDR1 and CDR2 from the germline V gene are ENHRY and SYGVKD. The CDR3 totals 13 residues.

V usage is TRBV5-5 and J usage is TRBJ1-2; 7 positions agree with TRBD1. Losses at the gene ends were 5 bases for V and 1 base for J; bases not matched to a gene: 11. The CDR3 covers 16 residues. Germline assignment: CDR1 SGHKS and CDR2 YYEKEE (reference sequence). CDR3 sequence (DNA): TGTGCCAGCAGTTATGAAGGGACAGCTCTTAACTATGGCTACACCTTC. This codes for CASSYEGTALNYGYTF.

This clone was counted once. The CDR3 sequence is CASSQDPTGNTGELFF. The CDR3 DNA sequence: TGCGCCAGCAGCCAAGATCCGACGGGGAACACCGGGGAGCTGTTTTTT. V usage is TRBV4-3 and J usage is TRBJ2-2; D ambiguous. Between the trimmed V and J ends, which lost 0 bases and 1 base, there was a span of 9 bases. The CDR3 runs to 16 residues. The germline gives CDR1 LGHNA, CDR2 YSLEER.

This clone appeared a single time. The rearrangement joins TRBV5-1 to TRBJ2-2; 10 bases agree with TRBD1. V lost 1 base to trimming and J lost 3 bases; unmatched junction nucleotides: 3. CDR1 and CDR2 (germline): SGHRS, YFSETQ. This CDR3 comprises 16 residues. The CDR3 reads CASSLTGTGDTGELFF. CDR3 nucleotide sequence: TGCGCCAGCAGCTTGACCGGGACAGGGGACACCGGGGAGCTGTTTTTT. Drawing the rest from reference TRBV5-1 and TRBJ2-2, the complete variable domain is KAGVTQTPRYLIKTRGQQVTLSCSPISGHRSVSWYQQTPGQGLQFLFEYFSETQRNKGNFPGRFSGRQFSNSRSEMNVSTLELGDSALYLCASSLTGTGDTGELFFGEGSRLTVL.

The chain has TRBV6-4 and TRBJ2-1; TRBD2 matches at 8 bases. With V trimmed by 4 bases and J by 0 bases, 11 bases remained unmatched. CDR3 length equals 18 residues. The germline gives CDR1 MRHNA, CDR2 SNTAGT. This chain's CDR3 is CASSVSASGLSSYNEQFF. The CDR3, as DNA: TGTGCCAGCAGTGTTTCGGCTAGCGGGCTCAGCTCCTACAATGAGCAGTTCTTC.

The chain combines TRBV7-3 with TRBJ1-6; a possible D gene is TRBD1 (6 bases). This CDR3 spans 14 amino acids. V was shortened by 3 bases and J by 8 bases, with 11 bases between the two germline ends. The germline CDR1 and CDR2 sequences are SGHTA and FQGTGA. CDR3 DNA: TGTGCCAGCAGCTTGGGGCAGGGGTATTCACCCCTCCACTTT. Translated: CASSLGQGYSPLHF.

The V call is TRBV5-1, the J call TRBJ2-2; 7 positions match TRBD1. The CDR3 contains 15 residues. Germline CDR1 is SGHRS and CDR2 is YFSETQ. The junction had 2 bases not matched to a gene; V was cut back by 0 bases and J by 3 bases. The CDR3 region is CASSLVTGDTGELFF. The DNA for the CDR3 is TGCGCCAGCAGCTTGGTAACAGGGGACACCGGGGAGCTGTTTTTT. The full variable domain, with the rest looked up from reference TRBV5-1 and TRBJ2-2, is KAGVTQTPRYLIKTRGQQVTLSCSPISGHRSVSWYQQTPGQGLQFLFEYFSETQRNKGNFPGRFSGRQFSNSRSEMNVSTLELGDSALYLCASSLVTGDTGELFFGEGSRLTVL.

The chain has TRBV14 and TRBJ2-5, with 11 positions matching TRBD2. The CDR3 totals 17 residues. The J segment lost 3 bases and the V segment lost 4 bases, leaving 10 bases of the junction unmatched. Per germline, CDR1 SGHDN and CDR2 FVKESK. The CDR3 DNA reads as TGTGCCAGCAGCCGAGCCTCCCGACTAGCGGGGAAAGAGACCCAGTACTTC. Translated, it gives CASSRASRLAGKETQYF.

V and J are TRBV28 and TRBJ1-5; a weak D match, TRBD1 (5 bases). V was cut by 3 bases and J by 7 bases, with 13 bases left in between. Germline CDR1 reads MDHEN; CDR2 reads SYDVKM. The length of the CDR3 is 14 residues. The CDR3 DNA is TGTGCCAGCAGTTTCAGACAGATTCGACAGCCCCAGCATTTT. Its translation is CASSFRQIRQPQHF.

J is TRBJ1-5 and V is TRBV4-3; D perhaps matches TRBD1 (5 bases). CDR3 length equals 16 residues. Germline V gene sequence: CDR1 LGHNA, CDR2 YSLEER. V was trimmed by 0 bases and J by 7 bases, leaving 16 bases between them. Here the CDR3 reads CASSQDWQGGGQPQHF. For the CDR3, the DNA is TGCGCCAGCAGCCAAGACTGGCAGGGCGGGGGGCAGCCCCAGCATTTT.

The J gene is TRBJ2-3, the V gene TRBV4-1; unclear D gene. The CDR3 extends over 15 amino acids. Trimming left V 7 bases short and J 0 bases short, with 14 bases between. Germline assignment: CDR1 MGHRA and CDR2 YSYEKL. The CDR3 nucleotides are TGCGCCAGCATTAGTGGCCAGACTAGCACAGATACGCAGTATTTT. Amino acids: CASISGQTSTDTQYF.

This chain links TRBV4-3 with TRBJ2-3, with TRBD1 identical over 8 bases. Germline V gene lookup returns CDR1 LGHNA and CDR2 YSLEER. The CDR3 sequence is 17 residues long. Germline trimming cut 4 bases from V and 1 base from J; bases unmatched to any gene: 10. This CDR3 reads CASSPLYSGQGTDTQYF. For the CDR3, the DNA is TGCGCCAGCAGCCCCCTATACTCGGGACAGGGCACAGATACGCAGTATTTT.